This TCR beta chain was captured in a study of cytomegalovirus exposure and HLA in healthy donors. Use of 60 Vbeta and 13 Jbeta primers characterized the PCR. In the source study's methods: An analysis that came later counted some 85 million unique TCR beta chains, around 10 million shared. Measured with immunoSEQ multiplex PCR; TCRdb has only the in-frame clones, and not every one. V, J and clone size were drawn from that table, and D and trimming were deduced from the DNA. The data show over 120,000 clones, and the top ten clones hold 0.96%. Findings and caveats of the study: TCR beta V- and J-gene trimming was later associated with a missense DCLRE1C variant. Roughly even sequencing depth across donors was the assumption behind the presence/absence analyses. A later analysis reported that several of the most significant clusters appeared to be linked to common viral pathogens, among them Epstein-Barr virus.

Of note for this clone: The antigen is not known.

The TCR comes from a male donor in good health and CMV-seronegative. Material for sequencing was PBMCs.

Here the CDR3 reads CAWSVEEIDQPQHF. In nucleotides, the CDR3 is TGTGCCTGGAGTGTAGAGGAGATCGATCAGCCCCAGCATTTT. The chain joins TRBV30 to TRBJ1-5; D gene uncertain. CDR1 GTSNPN and CDR2 SVGIG come from the germline V gene (reference sequence). V gave up 0 bases and J gave up 5 bases, with 11 bases separating them. The CDR3 sequence is 14 residues long.